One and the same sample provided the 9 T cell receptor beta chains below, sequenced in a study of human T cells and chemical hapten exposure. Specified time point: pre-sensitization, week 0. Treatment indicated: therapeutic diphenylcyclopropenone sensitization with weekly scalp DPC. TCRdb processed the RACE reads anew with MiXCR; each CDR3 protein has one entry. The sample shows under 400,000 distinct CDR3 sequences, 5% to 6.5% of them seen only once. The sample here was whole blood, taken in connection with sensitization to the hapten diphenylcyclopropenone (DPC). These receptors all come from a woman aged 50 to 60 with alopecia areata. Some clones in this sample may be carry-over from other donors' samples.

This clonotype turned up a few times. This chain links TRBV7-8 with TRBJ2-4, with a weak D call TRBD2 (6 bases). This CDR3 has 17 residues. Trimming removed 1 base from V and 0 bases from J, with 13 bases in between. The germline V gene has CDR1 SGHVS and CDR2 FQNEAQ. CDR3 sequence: CASSLVPRGLAKNIQYF. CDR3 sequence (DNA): TGTGCCAGCAGCTTAGTTCCGCGGGGTTTAGCCAAAAACATTCAGTACTTC. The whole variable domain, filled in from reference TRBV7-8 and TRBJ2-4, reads GAGVSQSPRYKVAKRGQDVALRCDPISGHVSLFWYQQALGQGPEFLTYFQNEAQLDKSGLPSDRFFAERPEGSVSTLKIQRTQQEDSAVYLCASSLVPRGLAKNIQYFGAGTRLSVL.

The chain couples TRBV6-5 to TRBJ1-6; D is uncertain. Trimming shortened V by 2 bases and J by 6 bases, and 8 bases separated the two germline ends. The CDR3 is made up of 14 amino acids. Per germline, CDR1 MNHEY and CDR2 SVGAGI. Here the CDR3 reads CASSYEVINSPLHF. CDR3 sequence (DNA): TGTGCCAGCAGTTACGAAGTGATTAATTCACCCCTCCACTTT.

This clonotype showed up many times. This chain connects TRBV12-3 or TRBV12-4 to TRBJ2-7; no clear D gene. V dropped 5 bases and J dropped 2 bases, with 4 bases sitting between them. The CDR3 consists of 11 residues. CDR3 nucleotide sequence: TGTGCCAGCAGTGGTCCCTACGAGCAGTACTTC. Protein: CASSGPYEQYF.

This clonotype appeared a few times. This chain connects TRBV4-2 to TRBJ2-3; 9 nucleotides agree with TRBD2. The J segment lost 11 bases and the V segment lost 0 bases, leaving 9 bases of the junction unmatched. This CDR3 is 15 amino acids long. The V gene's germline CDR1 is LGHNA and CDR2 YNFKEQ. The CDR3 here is CASSQEQAGGDGQYF. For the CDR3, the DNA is TGTGCCAGCAGCCAAGAGCAAGCGGGGGGAGATGGGCAGTATTTT.

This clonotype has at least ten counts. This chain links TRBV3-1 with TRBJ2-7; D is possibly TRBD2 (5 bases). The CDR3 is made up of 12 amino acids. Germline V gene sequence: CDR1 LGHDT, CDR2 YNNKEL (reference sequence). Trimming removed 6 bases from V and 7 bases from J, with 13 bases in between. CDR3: CASSHSGSEQYF. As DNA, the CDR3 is TGTGCCAGCAGTCACAGCGGTAGTGAGCAGTACTTC.

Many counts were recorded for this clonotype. This chain's CDR3 is CSASGSGGEQYF. In nucleotides, the CDR3 is TGCAGTGCTAGCGGGAGTGGGGGCGAGCAGTACTTC. The chain is built from TRBV20-1 and TRBJ2-7; the D gene is possibly TRBD2 (6 bases). Trimming cost V 3 bases and J 6 bases, with 12 bases left between them. Germline CDR1 and CDR2: DFQATT and SNEGSKA (reference sequence). The CDR3 consists of 12 residues.

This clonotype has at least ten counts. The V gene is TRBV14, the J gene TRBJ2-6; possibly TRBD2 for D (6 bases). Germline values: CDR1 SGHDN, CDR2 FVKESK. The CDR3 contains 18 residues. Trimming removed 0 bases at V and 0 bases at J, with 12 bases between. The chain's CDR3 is CASSQDAGTGSGANVLTF. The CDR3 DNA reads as TGTGCCAGCAGCCAAGATGCCGGGACTGGCTCTGGGGCCAACGTCCTGACTTTC.

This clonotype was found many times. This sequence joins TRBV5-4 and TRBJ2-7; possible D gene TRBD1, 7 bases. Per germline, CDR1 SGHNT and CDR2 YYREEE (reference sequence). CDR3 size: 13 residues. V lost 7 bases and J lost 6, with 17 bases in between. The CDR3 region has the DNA TGTGCCAGCGGTGTCCAGGGGGGTACCGAGCAGTACTTC. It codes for CASGVQGGTEQYF.

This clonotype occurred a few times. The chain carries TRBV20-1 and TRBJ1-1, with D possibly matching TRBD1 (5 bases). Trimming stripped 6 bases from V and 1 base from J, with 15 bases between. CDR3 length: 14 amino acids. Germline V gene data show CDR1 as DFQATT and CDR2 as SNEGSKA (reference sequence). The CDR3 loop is CSANPGLPNTEAFF. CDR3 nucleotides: TGCAGTGCGAACCCGGGACTGCCGAACACTGAAGCTTTCTTT.